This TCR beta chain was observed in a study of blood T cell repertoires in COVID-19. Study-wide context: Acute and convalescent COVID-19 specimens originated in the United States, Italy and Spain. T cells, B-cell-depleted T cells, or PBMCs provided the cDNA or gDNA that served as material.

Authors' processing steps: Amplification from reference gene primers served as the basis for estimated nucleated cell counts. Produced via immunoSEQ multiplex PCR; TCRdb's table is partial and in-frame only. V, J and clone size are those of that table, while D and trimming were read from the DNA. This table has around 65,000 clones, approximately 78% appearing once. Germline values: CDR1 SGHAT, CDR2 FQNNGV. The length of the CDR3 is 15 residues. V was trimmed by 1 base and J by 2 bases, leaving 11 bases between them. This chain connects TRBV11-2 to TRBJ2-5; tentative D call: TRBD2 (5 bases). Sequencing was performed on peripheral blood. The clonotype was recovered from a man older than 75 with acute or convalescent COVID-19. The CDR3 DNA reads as TGTGCCAGCAGCTTAGGTCAGCGGAGTCAAGAGACCCAGTACTTC. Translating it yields CASSLGQRSQETQYF.